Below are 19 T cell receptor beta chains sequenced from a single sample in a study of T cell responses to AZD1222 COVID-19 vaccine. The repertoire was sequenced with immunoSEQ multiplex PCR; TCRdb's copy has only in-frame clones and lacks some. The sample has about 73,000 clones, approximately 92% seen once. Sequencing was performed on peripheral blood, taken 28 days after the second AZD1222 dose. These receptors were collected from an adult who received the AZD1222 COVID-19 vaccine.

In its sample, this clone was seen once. The CDR3 loop reads CASRSGGTDTQYF. In DNA, the CDR3 is TGTGCCAGCAGATCCGGGGGCACAGATACGCAGTATTTT. The chain carries TRBV6-5 and TRBJ2-3, with D possibly being TRBD2 (5 bases). This CDR3 region has 13 residues. Germline lookup yields CDR1 MNHEY and CDR2 SVGAGI. Trimming took off 6 bases at V and 1 base at J, with 8 bases between the two ends.

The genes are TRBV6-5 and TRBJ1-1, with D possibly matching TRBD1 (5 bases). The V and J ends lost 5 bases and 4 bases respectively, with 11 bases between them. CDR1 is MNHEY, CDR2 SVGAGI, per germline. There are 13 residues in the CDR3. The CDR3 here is CASSRGWGTEAFF. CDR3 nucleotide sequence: TGTGCCAGCAGTCGGGGGTGGGGCACTGAAGCTTTCTTT.

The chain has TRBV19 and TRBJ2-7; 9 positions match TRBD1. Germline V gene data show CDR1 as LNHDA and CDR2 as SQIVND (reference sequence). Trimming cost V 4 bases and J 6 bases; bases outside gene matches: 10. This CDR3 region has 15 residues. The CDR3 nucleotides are TGTGCCAGTAGTAATAAAGGGGGACAGGGTGGCGAGCAGTACTTC. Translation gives CASSNKGGQGGEQYF.

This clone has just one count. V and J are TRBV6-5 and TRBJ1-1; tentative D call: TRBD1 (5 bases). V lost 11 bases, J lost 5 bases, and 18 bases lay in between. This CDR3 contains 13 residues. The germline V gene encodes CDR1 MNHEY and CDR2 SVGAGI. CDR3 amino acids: CAVKGLPGTEAFF. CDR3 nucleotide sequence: TGTGCCGTAAAGGGACTCCCCGGGACTGAAGCTTTCTTT.

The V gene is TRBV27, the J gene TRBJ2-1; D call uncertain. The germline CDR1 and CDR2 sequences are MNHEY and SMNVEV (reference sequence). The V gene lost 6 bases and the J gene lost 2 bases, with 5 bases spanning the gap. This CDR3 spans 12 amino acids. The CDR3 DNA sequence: TGTGCCAGCAGACTTACCTACAATGAGCAGTTCTTC. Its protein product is CASRLTYNEQFF.

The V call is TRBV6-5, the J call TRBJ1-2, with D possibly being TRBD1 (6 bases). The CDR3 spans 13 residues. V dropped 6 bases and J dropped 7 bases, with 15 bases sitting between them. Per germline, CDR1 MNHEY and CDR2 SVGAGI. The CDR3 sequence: CASSFQPGAGYTF. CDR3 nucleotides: TGTGCCAGCAGCTTCCAACCGGGGGCTGGCTACACCTTC.

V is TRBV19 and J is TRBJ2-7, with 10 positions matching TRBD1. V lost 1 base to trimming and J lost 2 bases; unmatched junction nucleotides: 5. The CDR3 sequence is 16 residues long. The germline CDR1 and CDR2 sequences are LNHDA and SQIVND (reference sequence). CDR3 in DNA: TGTGCCAGTAGTATAGCCGGGACAGGGGCGGCCTACGAGCAGTACTTC. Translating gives CASSIAGTGAAYEQYF.

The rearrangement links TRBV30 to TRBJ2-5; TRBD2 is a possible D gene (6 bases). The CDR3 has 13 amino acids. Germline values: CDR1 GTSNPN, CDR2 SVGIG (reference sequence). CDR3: CAHGGSFQETQYF. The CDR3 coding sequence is TGTGCTCATGGAGGGAGTTTCCAAGAGACCCAGTACTTC.

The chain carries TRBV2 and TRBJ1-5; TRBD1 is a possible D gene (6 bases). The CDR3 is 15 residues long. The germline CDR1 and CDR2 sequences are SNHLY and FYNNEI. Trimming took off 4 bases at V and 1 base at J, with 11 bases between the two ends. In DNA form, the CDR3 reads TGTGCCAGCAGTGGGACAGTTCGGAGCAATCAGCCCCAGCATTTT. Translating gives CASSGTVRSNQPQHF.

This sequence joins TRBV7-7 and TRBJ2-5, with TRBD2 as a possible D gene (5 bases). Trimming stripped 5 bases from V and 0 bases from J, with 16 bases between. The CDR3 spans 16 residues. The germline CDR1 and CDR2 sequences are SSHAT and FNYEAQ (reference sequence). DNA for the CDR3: TGTGCCAGCAGCCCCGTGGAGGTGGGGTACCAAGAGACCCAGTACTTC. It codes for CASSPVEVGYQETQYF.

The DNA of the CDR3 is TGTGCCAGCAGCTCGCCCGGACTAGCGGGGGGTGGTGAGCAGTTCTTC. It codes for CASSSPGLAGGGEQFF. This chain joins TRBV13 and TRBJ2-1, with 14 bases matching TRBD2. Germline lookup yields CDR1 PRHDT and CDR2 FYEKMQ (reference sequence). The CDR3 sequence is 16 residues long. The junction had 8 bases not matched to a gene; V was cut back by 4 bases and J by 9 bases. The variable domain in full, completed from reference TRBV13 and TRBJ2-1, reads AAGVIQSPRHLIKEKRETATLKCYPIPRHDTVYWYQQGPGQDPQFLISFYEKMQSDKGSIPDRFSAQQFSDYHSELNMSSLELGDSALYFCASSSPGLAGGGEQFFGPGTRLTVL.

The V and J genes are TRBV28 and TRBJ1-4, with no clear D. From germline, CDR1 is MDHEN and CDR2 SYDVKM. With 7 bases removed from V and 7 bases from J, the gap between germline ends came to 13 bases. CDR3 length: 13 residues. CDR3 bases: TGTGCCAGCACTCGGGTTTCTTCTGAAAAACTGTTTTTT. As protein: CASTRVSSEKLFF.

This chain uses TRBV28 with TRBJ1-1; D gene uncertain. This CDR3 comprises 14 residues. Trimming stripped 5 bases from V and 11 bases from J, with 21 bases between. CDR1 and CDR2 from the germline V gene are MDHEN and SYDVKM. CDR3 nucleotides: TGTGCCAGCAGTCTACTGGGCCTACCCCAGGTCGCTTTCTTT. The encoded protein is CASSLLGLPQVAFF.

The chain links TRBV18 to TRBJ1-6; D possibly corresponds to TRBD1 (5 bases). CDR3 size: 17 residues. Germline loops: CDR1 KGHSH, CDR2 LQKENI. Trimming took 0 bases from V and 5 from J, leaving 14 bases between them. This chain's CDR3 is CASSPPAGISNNSPLHF. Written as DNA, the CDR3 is TGTGCCAGCTCACCACCGGCAGGGATCTCAAATAATTCACCCCTCCACTTT.

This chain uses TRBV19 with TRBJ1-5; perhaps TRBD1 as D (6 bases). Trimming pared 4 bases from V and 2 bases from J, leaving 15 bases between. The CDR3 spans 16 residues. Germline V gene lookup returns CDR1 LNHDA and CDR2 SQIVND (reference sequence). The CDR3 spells CASSTFTGIRNQPQHF. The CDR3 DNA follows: TGTGCCAGTAGTACCTTCACAGGGATTCGCAATCAGCCCCAGCATTTT.

CDR3 amino acids: CASSLSGGRYEQYF. The CDR3 nucleotides read TGCGCCAGCAGCTTGTCAGGGGGCCGGTACGAGCAGTACTTC. The rearrangement links TRBV5-1 to TRBJ2-7, with 8 bases identical to TRBD1. CDR3 length: 14 amino acids. Per the germline V gene, CDR1 is SGHRS and CDR2 is YFSETQ. J was trimmed by 4 bases and V by 1 base; bases with no gene match: 4.

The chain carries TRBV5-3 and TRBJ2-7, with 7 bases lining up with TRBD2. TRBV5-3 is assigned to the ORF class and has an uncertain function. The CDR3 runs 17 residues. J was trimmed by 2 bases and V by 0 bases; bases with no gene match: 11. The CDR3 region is CARSLVKRDRAAYEQYV. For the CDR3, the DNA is TGTGCCAGAAGCTTGGTTAAGCGGGATCGTGCTGCCTACGAGCAGTACGTC.

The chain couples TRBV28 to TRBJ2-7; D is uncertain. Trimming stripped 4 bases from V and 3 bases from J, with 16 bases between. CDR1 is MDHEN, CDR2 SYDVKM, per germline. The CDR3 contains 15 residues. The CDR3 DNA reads TGTGCCAGCAGTTACCCGGGCCCCAAGATCTACGAGCAGTACTTC. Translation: CASSYPGPKIYEQYF.

CDR3 nucleotide sequence: TGTGCCAGCAGTCTGTCCAGGACCGGGGAGCTGTTTTTT. This gives the protein CASSLSRTGELFF. This chain joins TRBV27 and TRBJ2-2; D uncertain. Germline V lookup: CDR1 MNHEY, CDR2 SMNVEV (reference sequence). V dropped 5 bases and J dropped 5 bases, with 9 bases sitting between them. This CDR3 has 13 residues.